Sequencing of this T cell receptor (beta chain) was carried out in a study of cytomegalovirus exposure and HLA in healthy donors. General study findings and limits: In an earlier analysis, about 87% or about 30%: the productive usage of most TCR beta V segments. Another analysis was done later, and it associated around 15,000 TCR beta sequences with HLA alleles at 0.05 false discovery rate. The majority of CMV-associated TCR beta chains were reported as apparently HLA-restricted in a later analysis.

CDR3 length equals 18 residues. Trimming at V came to 1 base and at J to 6 bases, leaving 17 bases not matched to a gene. Germline lookup yields CDR1 SGHTA and CDR2 FQGNSA. Concerning this clone itself: Its antigen is unidentified.

In the PCR, 60 Vbeta and 13 Jbeta primers were used. Generated by immunoSEQ multiplex PCR, the TCRdb table keeps only in-frame clones and is missing some. The sample lists approximately 150,000 clones; roughly 80% were seen once. The receptor was isolated from a human donor in good health. The specimen sequenced was PBMCs. The J gene is TRBJ1-2, the V gene TRBV7-2, with 7 bases fitting TRBD1. CDR3 DNA sequence: TGTGCCAGCAGCTTAGGTCTGGGGGCAGGGGGTCTCCGCAATGGCTACACCTTC. Its protein is CASSLGLGAGGLRNGYTF.